The 22 T cell receptor beta chains below come from one sample, sequenced in a study of T-cell reconstitution after alpha-beta-depleted transplantation in children. Unique molecular identifiers were incorporated into the prepared TCRbeta library. MiXCR, run by TCRdb on the PCR reads, gives a single entry per CDR3 protein. The repertoire holds under 140,000 distinct CDR3 sequences, with under 13% as singletons. The sequencing here drew on PBMCs from the stem cell graft donor, taken from the stem cell graft. These receptors originate from a human donor who donated a stem cell graft to a child with acute lymphoblastic leukemia.

This clonotype was found many times. V usage is TRBV28 and J usage is TRBJ2-7, with 9 bases identical to TRBD2. Trimming cost V 6 bases and J 4 bases; bases outside gene matches: 7. Germline V gene lookup returns CDR1 MDHEN and CDR2 SYDVKM. The length of the CDR3 is 14 residues. The CDR3 region has the DNA TGTGCCAGCAGAGGAGCGGGAGGTGGGTACGAGCAGTACTTC. Amino acids: CASRGAGGGYEQYF.

This clonotype was counted many times. This chain links TRBV7-2 with TRBJ2-5; D is uncertain. V was shortened by 0 bases and J by 4 bases, with 3 bases between the two germline ends. This CDR3 has 12 amino acids. CDR1 is SGHTA, CDR2 FQGNSA, per germline. The CDR3 loop reads CASSLAGETQYF. As DNA, the CDR3 is TGTGCCAGCAGCTTAGCGGGAGAGACCCAGTACTTC.

This clonotype was recorded at least ten times. V is TRBV7-9 and J is TRBJ1-1; 8 bases are shared with TRBD1. Germline-derived CDR1 and CDR2 are SEHNR and FQNEAQ (reference sequence). V gave up 4 bases and J gave up 4 bases; unmatched junction bases: 5. This CDR3 spans 14 amino acids. For the CDR3, the DNA is TGTGCCAGCAGCTGGCGGACAGGGCCCACTGAAGCTTTCTTT. Translated, it gives CASSWRTGPTEAFF.

This clonotype was picked up many times. The chain recombines TRBV12-3 or TRBV12-4 with TRBJ2-1, with 7 bases lining up with TRBD1. J was trimmed by 9 bases and V by 3 bases; bases with no gene match: 2. CDR3 length: 12 residues. The CDR3 region is CASSFSGGEQFF. DNA of the CDR3: TGTGCCAGCAGTTTCTCAGGGGGTGAGCAGTTCTTC.

This clonotype has a handful of counts. The rearrangement joins TRBV7-2 to TRBJ2-7; 7 positions match TRBD2. Germline trimming cut 7 bases from V and 0 bases from J; bases unmatched to any gene: 6. The CDR3 spans 14 residues. CDR1 is SGHTA and CDR2 is FQGNSA in the germline V gene. In DNA, the CDR3 is TGTGCCAGCACCGGCCAGCGGGACTCCTACGAGCAGTACTTC. It codes for CASTGQRDSYEQYF. The full variable domain, completed using reference TRBV7-2 and TRBJ2-7, is GAGVSQSPSNKVTEKGKDVELRCDPISGHTALYWYRQSLGQGLEFLIYFQGNSAPDKSGLPSDRFSAERTGGSVSTLTIQRTQQEDSAVYLCASTGQRDSYEQYFGPGTRLTVT.

The table lists this clonotype with many counts. This chain joins TRBV6-5 and TRBJ2-7, with D unresolved. CDR3 size: 13 residues. Deletions cut 4 bases from V and 3 bases from J, with 10 bases between. Germline V gives CDR1 MNHEY, CDR2 SVGAGI. The CDR3 reads CASSSPNYYEQYF. In nucleotides, the CDR3 is TGTGCCAGCAGTTCCCCAAACTACTACGAGCAGTACTTC.

This clonotype was detected many times. The rearrangement links TRBV7-2 to TRBJ2-7, with D perhaps given as TRBD1 or TRBD2 (5 bases each). The CDR3 has 15 amino acids. Germline V gives CDR1 SGHTA, CDR2 FQGNSA. The germline V and J ends were trimmed by 2 bases and 6 bases, with 17 bases remaining between them. Here the CDR3 reads CASSLSGTGMVEQYF. The CDR3 region has the DNA TGTGCCAGCAGCTTATCCGGGACGGGGATGGTCGAGCAGTACTTC.

In this sample, this clonotype turned up many times. V usage is TRBV6-6 and J usage is TRBJ1-2; D not certain. Germline V gives CDR1 MNHNY, CDR2 SVGAGI (reference sequence). The CDR3 spans 13 residues. Deletions cut 2 bases from V and 4 bases from J, with 8 bases between. The CDR3 loop reads CASSYEQSYGYTF. In DNA form, the CDR3 reads TGTGCCAGCAGTTACGAACAGAGCTATGGCTACACCTTC.

This clonotype was counted at least ten times. The chain uses TRBV29-1 and TRBJ2-5; the match to TRBD2 covers 10 bases. V lost 5 bases and J lost 5; bases outside the gene matches: 2. Germline loops: CDR1 SQVTM, CDR2 ANQGSEA. CDR3 length: 12 residues. CDR3: CSVQGLAETQYF. The DNA of the CDR3 is TGCAGCGTTCAGGGACTAGCGGAGACCCAGTACTTC.

This clonotype showed up many times. This chain uses TRBV5-1 with TRBJ2-3; tentative D call: TRBD2 (6 bases). The germline V gene encodes CDR1 SGHRS and CDR2 YFSETQ. The CDR3 consists of 15 residues. Trimming took 7 bases from V and 0 from J, leaving 15 bases between them. The DNA for the CDR3 is TGCGCCAGCGCAGAGGAGGGGAGGAGCACAGATACGCAGTATTTT. This codes for CASAEEGRSTDTQYF.

The table lists this clonotype with many counts. The V gene is TRBV7-2, the J gene TRBJ1-5, with 7 positions matching TRBD1. V shed 5 bases and J 5 bases; nucleotides not matched to a gene: 6. Germline V lookup: CDR1 SGHTA, CDR2 FQGNSA. CDR3 length: 14 amino acids. The CDR3 loop is CASSRGQSDQPQHF. The CDR3 DNA reads TGTGCCAGCAGCCGGGGACAGTCCGATCAGCCCCAGCATTTT.

In its sample, this clonotype was seen many times. This sequence joins TRBV12-3 or TRBV12-4 and TRBJ2-6; D gene unclear. The ends were cut back, 2 bases at V and 4 bases at J, with 6 bases in the middle. This CDR3 has 14 residues. CDR3 sequence reads: CASSLRAGANVLTF. CDR3 bases: TGTGCCAGCAGTTTAAGAGCCGGGGCCAACGTCCTGACTTTC.

The J gene is TRBJ1-1, the V gene TRBV30; 7 bases fit TRBD1. Per germline, CDR1 GTSNPN and CDR2 SVGIG (reference sequence). Germline trimming cut 2 bases from V and 0 bases from J; bases unmatched to any gene: 6. This CDR3 comprises 15 residues. The CDR3 region is CAWSIGTVMNTEAFF. CDR3 nucleotides: TGTGCCTGGAGTATCGGGACAGTAATGAACACTGAAGCTTTCTTT.

This clonotype was seen at least ten times. The chain links TRBV15 to TRBJ1-4; no firm D call. This CDR3 has 14 amino acids. Trimming removed 0 bases at V and 6 bases at J, with 8 bases between. The germline V gene has CDR1 LNHNV and CDR2 YYDKDF (reference sequence). CDR3 amino acids: CATSRESSDEKLFF. The CDR3 region has the DNA TGTGCCACCAGCAGAGAAAGTTCGGATGAAAAACTGTTTTTT.

This clonotype was detected many times. CDR3: CSGRFTSGRPMAPYEQFF. The DNA for the CDR3 is TGCAGCGGGCGTTTCACTAGCGGGAGGCCGATGGCTCCATATGAGCAGTTCTTC. This chain joins TRBV29-1 and TRBJ2-1, with 12 bases matching TRBD2. From germline, CDR1 is SQVTM and CDR2 ANQGSEA. The J segment lost 8 bases and the V segment lost 7 bases, leaving 21 bases of the junction unmatched. The CDR3 totals 18 residues.

This clonotype showed up many times. The DNA of the CDR3 is TGTGCCAGCACCACCCCCACACGGGGACGATCGAACACCGGGGAGCTGTTTTTT. Protein sequence: CASTTPTRGRSNTGELFF. The chain uses TRBV21-1 and TRBJ2-2; the table assigns TRBD1, which was not confirmed against the DNA. TRBV21-1 is an annotated pseudogene. The CDR3 has 18 residues.

Many counts were recorded for this clonotype. The CDR3 is CASTPGLQVSGNTIYF. The CDR3 DNA reads TGTGCCAGCACCCCAGGCCTCCAAGTCTCTGGAAACACCATATATTTT. This sequence joins TRBV7-9 and TRBJ1-3; the D is unclear. CDR3 size: 16 residues. Germline lookup yields CDR1 SEHNR and CDR2 FQNEAQ (reference sequence). Trimming stripped 7 bases from V and 0 bases from J, with 16 bases between. The full variable domain, completed using reference TRBV7-9 and TRBJ1-3, is DTGVSQNPRHKITKRGQNVTFRCDPISEHNRLYWYRQTLGQGPEFLTYFQNEAQLEKSRLLSDRFSAERPKGSFSTLEIQRTEQGDSAMYLCASTPGLQVSGNTIYFGEGSWLTVV.

This clonotype appeared many times. The gene calls are TRBV19 and TRBJ2-1; no clear D gene. The ends were cut back, 6 bases at V and 0 bases at J, with 9 bases in the middle. Germline V gene sequence: CDR1 LNHDA, CDR2 SQIVND (reference sequence). This CDR3 is built from 14 residues. CDR3 bases: TGTGCCAGTAGCCAGCCGGGCTCCTACAATGAGCAGTTCTTC. Protein sequence: CASSQPGSYNEQFF.

This clonotype was counted at least ten times. The chain carries TRBV15 and TRBJ2-1; D is unclear. Germline CDR1 is LNHNV and CDR2 is YYDKDF (reference sequence). The CDR3 is 14 amino acids. Trimming removed 4 bases from V and 2 bases from J, with 9 bases in between. CDR3 sequence: CATSNSAAYNEQFF. CDR3 nucleotide sequence: TGTGCCACCAGCAACAGCGCAGCCTACAATGAGCAGTTCTTC.

This clonotype has just a few counts. A much larger clone sits a single nucleotide away, making a read error possible. The chain links TRBV20-1 to TRBJ2-4, with D perhaps matching TRBD2 (5 bases). CDR1 DFQATT and CDR2 SNEGSKA come from the germline V gene (reference sequence). The CDR3 consists of 15 residues. The CDR3 spells CSATLAMLAKNSQYF. The CDR3 DNA follows: TGCAGTGCTACTTTAGCGATGTTAGCCAAAAACAGTCAGTACTTC.

This clonotype was counted at least ten times. The chain joins TRBV20-1 to TRBJ2-3; 10 positions match TRBD2. The CDR3 is 15 residues long. V lost 3 bases to trimming and J lost 2 bases; unmatched junction nucleotides: 5. Germline V lookup: CDR1 DFQATT, CDR2 SNEGSKA (reference sequence). The CDR3 DNA reads as TGCAGTGCTAGCGCCCTAGCGGGGGTCACAGATACGCAGTATTTT. This encodes CSASALAGVTDTQYF.

This clonotype was detected ten times or more. This chain joins TRBV14 and TRBJ2-7; no definite D call. From germline, CDR1 is SGHDN and CDR2 FVKESK. This CDR3 comprises 14 residues. Deletions cut 3 bases from V and 2 bases from J, with 11 bases between. The CDR3 DNA reads as TGTGCCAGCAGCCATGGAAATATGGCCTACGAGCAGTACTTC. It codes for CASSHGNMAYEQYF. Complete variable domain (other parts from reference TRBV14 and TRBJ2-7): EAGVTQFPSHSVIEKGQTVTLRCDPISGHDNLYWYRRVMGKEIKFLLHFVKESKQDESGMPNNRFLAERTGGTYSTLKVQPAELEDSGVYFCASSHGNMAYEQYFGPGTRLTVT.